The sequence of this T cell receptor (beta chain) was determined in a study of T cells after yellow fever vaccination (dated by TCRdb to the late 2010s). Background for the entire study: The SMART-Seq v4 Ultra Low Input RNA kit was used to prepare libraries from fractions with low cell numbers. To track T-cell clones before and after primary and booster YFV17D yellow fever vaccination, bulk TCR alpha and beta repertoires were sequenced longitudinally. Two healthy male donors, one aged 18 to 30 and one aged 30 to 39 years, made up the cohort. Blood was collected at multiple timepoints before and after primary and secondary immunization, and bulk PBMC replicates and cell subsets were isolated.

Overall results and qualifications from the work: A small share of clonotypes occurred in both CD4 and CD8 compartments, likely arising from convergent recombination. Only two donors were included in the study, so the extent to which the findings can be generalized is limited. FACS-sorted repertoires could contain abundant contaminating clonotypes from the bulk population, so computational filtering was required. Compared with the primary T-cell response, the secondary T-cell response was faster but weaker, reaching its peak on day 5 rather than on day 15. Most clones expanded after primary vaccination were re-detected after the booster (about 95% of CD4 and 88% of CD8), suggesting broad memory maintenance.

This clonotype was observed a few times. It lacks a known antigen. It has no much larger one-base neighbor in the sample; base qualities were not kept. The sample's treatment or condition label is to be understood as: live attenuated yellow fever vaccine strain. PBMCs were isolated from peripheral blood using a standard Ficoll-Paque protocol. CD4 and CD8 T-cell fractions were isolated with Dynabeads CD4 and CD8 positive selection kits. TriZol was used to extract RNA from bulk PBMCs, CD4 and CD8 fractions, and dextramer-positive and dextramer-negative fractions. CDR1 and CDR2 were assigned from the germline V gene as MNHEY and SVGAGI. V and J lose 6 bases and 2 bases, and a span of 20 bases separates them. The CDR3 contains 16 residues, cysteine and phenylalanine counted. Only CDR3 DNA remains: 48 bases, in frame from the first base. TCR cDNA was synthesized by 5'RACE template switching, which introduced a universal primer site and unique molecular identifiers. Priming for cDNA synthesis came from both the TCR alpha and TCR beta constant segments. Two PCR steps were used to amplify libraries, with sample barcodes and sequencing adapters being added in the second step. Sequencing of the libraries was done on either Illumina HiSeq 2500 (2x100 bp) or NovaSeq (2x150 bp). Turning to the authors' computational methods: Reads were demultiplexed and collapsed into UMI consensus sequences with MIGEC, and V(D)J alignment was performed with MiXCR. Clonotypes responding to the vaccine were identified with edgeR on replicate PBMC samples, with the criteria of FDR below 0.01 and a log2 fold change above 5 up to day 15. Bulk clonotypes were assigned CD4 or CD8 identity according to which sequenced CD4 or CD8 repertoire held them at higher abundance. TCRdb redid the processing of the public reads, applying fastp at Q25 and MiXCR, and retained in-frame beta chains. Rows are combined by CDR3 protein, so each entry shows the most common genes and DNA. TCRdb, not the original authors, processed these V and J calls. This sample lists tens of thousands of distinct CDR3 sequences; approximately 7.5% were detected once. The leading ten clones occupy about 40% of the sample.

In this chain, TRBV6-5 is recombined with TRBJ2-7; TRBD1 could be the D gene, as 7 bases match. This specimen consisted of CD8+ T cells sorted from PBMCs, obtained on the day of the yellow fever booster vaccination. This receptor was obtained from a man in his thirties or forties who received the YFV17D yellow fever vaccine. The CDR3 sequence is CASRQTRGTAAYEQYF. The DNA reads TGTGCCAGCAGGCAGACACGCGGGACAGCGGCCTACGAGCAGTACTTC.